This TCR beta chain comes out of a study of blood T cell repertoires in COVID-19. CDR3 size: 14 residues. Looked up from germline, CDR1 is LGHDT and CDR2 is YNNKEL (reference sequence). The junction had 2 bases not matched to a gene; V was cut back by 1 base and J by 4 bases. The protocol was immunoSEQ multiplex PCR, while the TCRdb copy is restricted to in-frame clones and leaves out a portion. The sample lists 110,000 or so clones, 70% to 90% occurring once. This clonotype was sampled from a woman between 70 and 85 years old who had recovered from COVID-19. This rearrangement joins TRBV3-1 (or the pseudogene TRBV3-2) to TRBJ1-2, with 8 bases aligning to TRBD1. The specimen was peripheral blood. CDR3 nucleotides: TGTGCCAGCAGCCAAGCAGGGGGCGCCTATGGCTACACCTTC. Protein sequence: CASSQAGGAYGYTF.